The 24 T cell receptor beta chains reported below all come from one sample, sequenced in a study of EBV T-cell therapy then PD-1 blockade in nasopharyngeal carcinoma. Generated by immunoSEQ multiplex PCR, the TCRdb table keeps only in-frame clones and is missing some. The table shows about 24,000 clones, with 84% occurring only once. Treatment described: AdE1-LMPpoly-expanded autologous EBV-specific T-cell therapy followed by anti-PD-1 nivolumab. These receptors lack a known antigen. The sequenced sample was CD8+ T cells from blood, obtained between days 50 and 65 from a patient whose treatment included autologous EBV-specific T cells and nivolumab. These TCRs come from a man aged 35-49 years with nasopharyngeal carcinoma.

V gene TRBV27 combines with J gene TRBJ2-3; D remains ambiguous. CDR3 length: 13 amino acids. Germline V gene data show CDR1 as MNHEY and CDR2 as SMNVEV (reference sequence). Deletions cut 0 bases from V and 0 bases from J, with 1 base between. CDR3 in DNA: TGTGCCAGCAGTTTATCGAGCACAGATACGCAGTATTTT. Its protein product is CASSLSSTDTQYF.

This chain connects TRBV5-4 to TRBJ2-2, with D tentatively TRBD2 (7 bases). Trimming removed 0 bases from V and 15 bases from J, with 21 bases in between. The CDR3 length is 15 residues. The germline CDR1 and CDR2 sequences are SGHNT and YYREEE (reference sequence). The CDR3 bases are TGTGCCAGCAGCTTGGAGGGGGGGGACAAGGGGGGAGTGTTTTTT. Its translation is CASSLEGGDKGGVFF.

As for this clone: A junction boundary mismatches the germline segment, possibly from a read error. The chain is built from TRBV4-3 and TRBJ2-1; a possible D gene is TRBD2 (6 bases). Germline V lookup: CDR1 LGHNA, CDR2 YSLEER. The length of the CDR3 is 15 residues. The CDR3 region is CASSQSTTMTTGSVF. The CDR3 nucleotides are TGCGCCAGCAGCCAATCAACCACCATGACGACCGGGAGCGTCTTC.

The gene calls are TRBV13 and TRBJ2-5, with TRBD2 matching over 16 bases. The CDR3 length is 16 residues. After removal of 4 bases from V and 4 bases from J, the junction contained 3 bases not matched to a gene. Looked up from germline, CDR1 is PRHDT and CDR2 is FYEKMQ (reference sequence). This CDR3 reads CASSSGLAGGRETQYF. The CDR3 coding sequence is TGTGCCAGCAGCTCGGGACTAGCGGGGGGGAGAGAGACCCAGTACTTC. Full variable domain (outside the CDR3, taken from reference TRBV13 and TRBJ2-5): AAGVIQSPRHLIKEKRETATLKCYPIPRHDTVYWYQQGPGQDPQFLISFYEKMQSDKGSIPDRFSAQQFSDYHSELNMSSLELGDSALYFCASSSGLAGGRETQYFGPGTRLLVL.

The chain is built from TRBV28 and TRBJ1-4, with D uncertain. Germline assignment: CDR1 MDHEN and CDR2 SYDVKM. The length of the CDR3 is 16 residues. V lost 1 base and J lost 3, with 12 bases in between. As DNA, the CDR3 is TGTGCCAGCAGTTTATCGCCAGGTTCACCTAATGAAAAACTGTTTTTT. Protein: CASSLSPGSPNEKLFF.

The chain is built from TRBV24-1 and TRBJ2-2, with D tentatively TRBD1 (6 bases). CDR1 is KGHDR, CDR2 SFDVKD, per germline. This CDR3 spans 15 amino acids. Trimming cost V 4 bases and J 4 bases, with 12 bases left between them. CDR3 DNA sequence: TGTGCCACCAGTGACCGAGGGACACCCACCGGGGAGCTGTTTTTT. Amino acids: CATSDRGTPTGELFF.

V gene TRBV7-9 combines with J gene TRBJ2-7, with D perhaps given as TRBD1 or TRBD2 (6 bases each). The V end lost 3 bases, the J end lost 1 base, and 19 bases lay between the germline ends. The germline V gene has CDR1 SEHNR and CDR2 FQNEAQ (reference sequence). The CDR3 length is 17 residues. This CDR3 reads CASSLGGARTESYEQYF. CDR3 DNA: TGTGCCAGCAGCTTGGGGGGTGCCAGGACAGAATCCTACGAGCAGTACTTC.

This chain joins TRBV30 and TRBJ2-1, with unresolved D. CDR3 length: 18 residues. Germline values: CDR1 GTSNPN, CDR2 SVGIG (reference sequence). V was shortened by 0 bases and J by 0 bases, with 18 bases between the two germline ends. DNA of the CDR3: TGTGCCTGGAGTGTTAACAGTTCGATCTATTTCTCCTACAATGAGCAGTTCTTC. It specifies CAWSVNSSIYFSYNEQFF.

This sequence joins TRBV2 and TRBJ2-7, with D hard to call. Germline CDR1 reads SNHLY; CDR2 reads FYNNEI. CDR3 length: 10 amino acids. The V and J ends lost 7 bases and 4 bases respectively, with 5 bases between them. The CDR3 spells CASKIYEQYF. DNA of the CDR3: TGTGCCAGCAAGATTTACGAGCAGTACTTC.

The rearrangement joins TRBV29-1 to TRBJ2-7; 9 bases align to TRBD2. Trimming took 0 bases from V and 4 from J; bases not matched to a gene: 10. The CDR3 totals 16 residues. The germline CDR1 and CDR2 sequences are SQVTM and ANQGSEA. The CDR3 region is CSVEDPSAGGGYEQYF. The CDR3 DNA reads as TGCAGCGTTGAAGATCCGTCAGCGGGGGGAGGGTACGAGCAGTACTTC.

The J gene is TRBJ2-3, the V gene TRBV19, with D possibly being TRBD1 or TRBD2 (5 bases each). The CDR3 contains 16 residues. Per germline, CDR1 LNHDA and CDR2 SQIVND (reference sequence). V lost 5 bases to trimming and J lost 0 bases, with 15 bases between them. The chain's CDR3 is CASSAPGTASTDTQYF. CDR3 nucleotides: TGTGCCAGTAGTGCCCCTGGGACGGCCAGCACAGATACGCAGTATTTT.

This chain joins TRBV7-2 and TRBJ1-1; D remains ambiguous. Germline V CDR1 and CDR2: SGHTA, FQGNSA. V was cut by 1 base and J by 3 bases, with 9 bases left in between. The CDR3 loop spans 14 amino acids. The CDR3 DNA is TGTGCCAGCAGCTTAGTATACCCGGACACTGAAGCTTTCTTT. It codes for CASSLVYPDTEAFF. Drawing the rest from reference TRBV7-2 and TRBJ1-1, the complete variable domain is GAGVSQSPSNKVTEKGKDVELRCDPISGHTALYWYRQSLGQGLEFLIYFQGNSAPDKSGLPSDRFSAERTGGSVSTLTIQRTQQEDSAVYLCASSLVYPDTEAFFGQGTRLTVV.

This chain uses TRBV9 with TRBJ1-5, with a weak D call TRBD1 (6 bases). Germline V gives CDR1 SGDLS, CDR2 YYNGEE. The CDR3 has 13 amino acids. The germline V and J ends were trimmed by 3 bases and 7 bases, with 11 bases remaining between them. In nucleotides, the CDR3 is TGTGCCAGCAGCGAGGGGGGGGGACAGCCCCAGCATTTT. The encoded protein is CASSEGGGQPQHF.

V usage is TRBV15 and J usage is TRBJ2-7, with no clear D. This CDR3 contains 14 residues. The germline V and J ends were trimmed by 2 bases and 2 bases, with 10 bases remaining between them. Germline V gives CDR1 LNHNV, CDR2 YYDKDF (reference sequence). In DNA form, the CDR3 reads TGTGCCACCAGCAGAATCGCGTGGGCCTACGAGCAGTACTTC. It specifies CATSRIAWAYEQYF.

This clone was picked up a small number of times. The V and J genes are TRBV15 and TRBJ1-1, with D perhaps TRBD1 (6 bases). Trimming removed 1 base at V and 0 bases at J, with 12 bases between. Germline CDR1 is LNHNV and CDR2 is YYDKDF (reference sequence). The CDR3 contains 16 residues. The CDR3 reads CATSRGGAAMNTEAFF. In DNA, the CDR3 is TGTGCCACCAGCAGAGGGGGGGCTGCCATGAACACTGAAGCTTTCTTT.

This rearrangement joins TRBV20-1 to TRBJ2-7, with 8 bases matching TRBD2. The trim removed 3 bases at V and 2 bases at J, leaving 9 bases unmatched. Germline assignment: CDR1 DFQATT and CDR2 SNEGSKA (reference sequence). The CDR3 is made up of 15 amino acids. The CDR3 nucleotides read TGCAGTGCTAGTTACTTGGCGGGGGGCACCTACGAGCAGTACTTC. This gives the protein CSASYLAGGTYEQYF.

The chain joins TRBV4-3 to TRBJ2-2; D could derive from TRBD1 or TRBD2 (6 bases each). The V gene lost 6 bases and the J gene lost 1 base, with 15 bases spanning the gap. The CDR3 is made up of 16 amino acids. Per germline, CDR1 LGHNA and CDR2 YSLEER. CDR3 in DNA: TGCGCCAGCAGAGGGGGGACGGAATTGAACACCGGGGAGCTGTTTTTT. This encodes CASRGGTELNTGELFF.

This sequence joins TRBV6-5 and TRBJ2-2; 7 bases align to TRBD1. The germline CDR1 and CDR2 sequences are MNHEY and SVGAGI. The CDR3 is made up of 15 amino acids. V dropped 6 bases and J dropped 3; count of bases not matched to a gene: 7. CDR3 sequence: CASRRQGGDTGELFF. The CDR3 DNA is TGTGCCAGCAGGAGACAGGGTGGGGACACCGGGGAGCTGTTTTTT.

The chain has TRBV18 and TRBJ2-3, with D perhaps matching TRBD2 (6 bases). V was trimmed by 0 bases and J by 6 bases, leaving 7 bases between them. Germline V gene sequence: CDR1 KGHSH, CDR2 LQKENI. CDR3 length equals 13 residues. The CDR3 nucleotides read TGTGCCAGCTCACCACCTGGAGGGGATACGCAGTATTTT. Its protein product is CASSPPGGDTQYF. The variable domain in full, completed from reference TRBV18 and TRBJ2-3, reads NAGVMQNPRHLVRRRGQEARLRCSPMKGHSHVYWYRQLPEEGLKFMVYLQKENIIDESGMPKERFSAEFPKEGPSILRIQQVVRGDSAAYFCASSPPGGDTQYFGPGTRLTVL.

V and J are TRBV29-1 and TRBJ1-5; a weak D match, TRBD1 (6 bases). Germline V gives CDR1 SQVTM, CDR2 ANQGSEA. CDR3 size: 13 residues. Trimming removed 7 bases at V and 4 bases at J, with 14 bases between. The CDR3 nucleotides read TGCAGCGGGGCGGAGGGGGGGAATCAGCCCCAGCATTTT. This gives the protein CSGAEGGNQPQHF.

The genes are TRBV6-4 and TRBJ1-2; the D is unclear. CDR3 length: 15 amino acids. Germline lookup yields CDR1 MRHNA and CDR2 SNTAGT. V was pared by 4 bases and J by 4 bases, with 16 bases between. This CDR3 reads CASSASPEGSYGYTF. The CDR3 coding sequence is TGTGCCAGCAGTGCCTCTCCGGAGGGCTCCTATGGCTACACCTTC.

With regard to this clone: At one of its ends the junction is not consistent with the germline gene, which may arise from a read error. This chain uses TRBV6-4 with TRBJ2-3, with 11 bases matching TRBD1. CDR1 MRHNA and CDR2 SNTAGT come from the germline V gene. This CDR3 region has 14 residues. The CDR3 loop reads CASSDGQGADTRYF. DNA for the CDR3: TGTGCCAGCAGTGACGGACAGGGGGCAGATACGCGGTATTTT.

This chain's CDR3 is CASSYSAESYEQYF. The DNA of the CDR3 is TGTGCCAGCAGTTACTCGGCGGAGTCCTACGAGCAGTACTTC. The V and J genes are TRBV6-2 or TRBV6-3 and TRBJ2-7; D not resolved. Germline CDR1 reads MNHEY; CDR2 reads SVGEGT. With 0 bases removed from V and 1 base from J, the gap between germline ends came to 7 bases. This CDR3 is built from 14 residues.

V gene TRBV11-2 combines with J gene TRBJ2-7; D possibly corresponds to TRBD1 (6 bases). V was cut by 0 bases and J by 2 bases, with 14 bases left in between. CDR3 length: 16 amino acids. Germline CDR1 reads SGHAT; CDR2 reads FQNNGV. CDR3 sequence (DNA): TGTGCCAGCAGCTTAGATGCAGGGGCATTCACCTACGAGCAGTACTTC. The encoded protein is CASSLDAGAFTYEQYF. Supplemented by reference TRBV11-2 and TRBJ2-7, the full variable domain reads EAGVAQSPRYKIIEKRQSVAFWCNPISGHATLYWYQQILGQGPKLLIQFQNNGVVDDSQLPKDRFSAERLKGVDSTLKIQPAKLEDSAVYLCASSLDAGAFTYEQYFGPGTRLTVT.